This TCR beta chain originates from a study of blood T cells in healthy people across ages. Turning to the study itself: Capture via template switching afforded approximately one barcoded beta molecule per two T cells. The study, taken as a whole, reports: Expanded clonotype shifts may have been confounded, as the donors had an unknown CMV status. Measured against age, TCR beta diversity per million T cells decreased in a roughly linear manner. The study found TCR beta diversity correlated strongly with naive T cell percentage.

For the second PCR, which ran for about 6 to 11 cycles, a sample-barcoded 5' primer and a J-beta primer mix were used. TCRdb used MiXCR to reprocess the 5' RACE reads, holding one entry per CDR3 protein. Here the sample spans hundreds of thousands of distinct CDR3 sequences, under 65% being singletons. This clonotype has only a few counts. Its target is not known. This TCR was sampled from an elderly woman in good health. The sample comprised blood.

CDR3 sequence reads: CSVNRYSNQPQHF. CDR3 DNA sequence: TGCAGCGTTAACAGGTATAGCAATCAGCCCCAGCATTTT. This chain connects TRBV20-1 to TRBJ1-5, with D perhaps TRBD1 (5 bases). This CDR3 has 13 amino acids. The germline gives CDR1 DFQATT, CDR2 SNEGSKA (reference sequence).